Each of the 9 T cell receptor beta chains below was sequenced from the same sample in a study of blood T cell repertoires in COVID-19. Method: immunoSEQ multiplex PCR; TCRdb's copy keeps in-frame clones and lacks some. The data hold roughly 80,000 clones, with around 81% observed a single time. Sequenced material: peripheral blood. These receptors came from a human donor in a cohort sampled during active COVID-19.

Here the CDR3 reads CASIDPDRIADTQYF. The CDR3 DNA is TGTGCCAGCATCGACCCGGACAGGATCGCAGATACGCAGTATTTT. The chain combines TRBV27 with TRBJ2-3; 7 nucleotides agree with TRBD1. From germline, CDR1 is MNHEY and CDR2 SMNVEV (reference sequence). V gave up 7 bases and J gave up 4 bases; unmatched junction bases: 11. The CDR3 totals 15 residues.

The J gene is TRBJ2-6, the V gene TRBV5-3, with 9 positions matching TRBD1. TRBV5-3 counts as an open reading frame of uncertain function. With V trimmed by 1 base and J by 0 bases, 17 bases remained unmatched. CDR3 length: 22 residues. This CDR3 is CARSLKAGTGLKLFSGANVLTF. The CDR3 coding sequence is TGTGCCAGAAGCTTGAAGGCCGGGACAGGGCTTAAACTATTCTCTGGGGCCAACGTCCTGACTTTC.

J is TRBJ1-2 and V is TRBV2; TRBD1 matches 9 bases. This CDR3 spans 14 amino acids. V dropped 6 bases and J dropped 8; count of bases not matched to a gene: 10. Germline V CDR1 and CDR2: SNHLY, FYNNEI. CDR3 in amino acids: CASRDYRGTGGYTF. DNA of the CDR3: TGTGCCAGCAGAGACTACCGGGGGACAGGGGGCTACACCTTC.

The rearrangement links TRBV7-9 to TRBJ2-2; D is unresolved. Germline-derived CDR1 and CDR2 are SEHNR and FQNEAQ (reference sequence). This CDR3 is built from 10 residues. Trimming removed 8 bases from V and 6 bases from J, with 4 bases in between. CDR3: CASQAGELFF. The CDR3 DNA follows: TGTGCCAGCCAGGCCGGGGAGCTGTTTTTT.

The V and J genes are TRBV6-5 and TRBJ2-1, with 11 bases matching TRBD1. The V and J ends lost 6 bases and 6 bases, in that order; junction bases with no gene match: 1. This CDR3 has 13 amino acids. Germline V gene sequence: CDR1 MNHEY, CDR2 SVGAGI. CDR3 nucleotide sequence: TGTGCCAGCAGAGGGACAGGGGGCAATGAGCAGTTCTTC. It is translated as CASRGTGGNEQFF.

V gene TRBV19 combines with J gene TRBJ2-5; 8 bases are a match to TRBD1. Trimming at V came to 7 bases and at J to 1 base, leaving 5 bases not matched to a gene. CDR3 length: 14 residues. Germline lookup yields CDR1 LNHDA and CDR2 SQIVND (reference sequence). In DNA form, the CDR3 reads TGTGCCAGTAATTCAGGGGGCTCCCAAGAGACCCAGTACTTC. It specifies CASNSGGSQETQYF.

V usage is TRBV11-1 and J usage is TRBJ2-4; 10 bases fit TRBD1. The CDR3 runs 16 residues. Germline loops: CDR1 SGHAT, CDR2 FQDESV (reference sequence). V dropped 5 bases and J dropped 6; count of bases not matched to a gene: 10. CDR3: CASSPRPTGGLNIQYF. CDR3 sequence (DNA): TGTGCCAGCAGCCCTAGACCGACAGGGGGCTTAAACATTCAGTACTTC.

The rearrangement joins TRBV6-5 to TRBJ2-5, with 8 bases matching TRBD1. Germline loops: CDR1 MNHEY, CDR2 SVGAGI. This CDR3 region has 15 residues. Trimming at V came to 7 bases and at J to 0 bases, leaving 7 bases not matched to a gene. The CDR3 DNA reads TGTGCCAGCATGGAGGCAGGGGGCTACCAAGAGACCCAGTACTTC. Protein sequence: CASMEAGGYQETQYF.

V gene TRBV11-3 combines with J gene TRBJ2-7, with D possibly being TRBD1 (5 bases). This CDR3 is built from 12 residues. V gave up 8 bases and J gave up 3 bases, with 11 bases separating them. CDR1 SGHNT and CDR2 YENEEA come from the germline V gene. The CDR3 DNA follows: TGTGCCAGCGGACAAGAACTCTACGAGCAGTACTTC. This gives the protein CASGQELYEQYF.